This T cell receptor (beta chain) was retrieved from a study of blood T cell repertoires in COVID-19. CDR3 length equals 13 residues. The V end lost 6 bases, the J end lost 4 bases, and 12 bases lay between the germline ends. Sequencing used immunoSEQ multiplex PCR; TCRdb keeps in-frame clones, though not all of them. This table holds about 58,000 clones, almost 95% found once. Sequenced: peripheral blood. This clonotype was obtained from a man in his fifties or sixties with active COVID-19. The chain recombines TRBV12-3 or TRBV12-4 with TRBJ1-2; a possible D gene is TRBD1 (6 bases). CDR3 DNA sequence: TGTGCCAGCAGCGACAGGTTCGGCTATGGCTACACCTTC. Translated: CASSDRFGYGYTF.